These 2 T cell receptor beta chains were sequenced from one sample in a study of T cells of healthy individuals. TCRdb reprocessed the 5' RACE reads with MiXCR, giving one entry per CDR3 protein. The sample shows around 63,000 distinct CDR3 sequences, 15% to 20% of them seen only once. Receptors originate from a human donor in good health.

This clonotype has ten or more counts. The genes are TRBV29-1 and TRBJ1-1; D unresolved. The CDR3 consists of 11 residues. Trimming shortened V by 7 bases and J by 4 bases, and 10 bases separated the two germline ends. Germline V CDR1 and CDR2: SQVTM, ANQGSEA. CDR3 protein: CSAHESTEAFF. The CDR3 DNA reads as TGCAGCGCCCACGAGAGCACTGAAGCTTTCTTT.

This clonotype was detected many times. CDR3 in amino acids: CASSHGTSLNSGANVLTF. CDR3 coding DNA: TGTGCCAGCAGCCACGGGACTAGTCTCAACTCTGGGGCCAACGTCCTGACTTTC. This chain links TRBV7-9 with TRBJ2-6; 8 positions agree with TRBD2. Germline CDR1 and CDR2: SEHNR and FQNEAQ (reference sequence). The CDR3 covers 18 residues. The J segment lost 0 bases and the V segment lost 5 bases, leaving 9 bases of the junction unmatched. The full variable domain, rest sourced from reference TRBV7-9 and TRBJ2-6, is DTGVSQNPRHKITKRGQNVTFRCDPISEHNRLYWYRQTLGQGPEFLTYFQNEAQLEKSRLLSDRFSAERPKGSFSTLEIQRTEQGDSAMYLCASSHGTSLNSGANVLTFGAGSRLTVL.